This T cell receptor beta chain was observed in a study of blood T cell repertoires in COVID-19. V lost 6 bases, J lost 3 bases, and 12 bases lay in between. The CDR3 loop spans 14 amino acids. Germline V lookup: CDR1 MNHEY, CDR2 SVGAGI. Sequenced by immunoSEQ multiplex PCR; TCRdb stores in-frame clones only, minus some. Among 120,000 to 150,000 clones listed, 70% to 85% were seen once. This clonotype originated in an elderly woman in a cohort sampled during active or convalescent COVID-19. Sequenced input: peripheral blood. The chain links TRBV6-5 to TRBJ2-1, with D possibly TRBD2 on 6 matching bases. CDR3 in DNA: TGTGCCAGCAGGCTGACTAGACACTACAATGAGCAGTTCTTC. Translating gives CASRLTRHYNEQFF.